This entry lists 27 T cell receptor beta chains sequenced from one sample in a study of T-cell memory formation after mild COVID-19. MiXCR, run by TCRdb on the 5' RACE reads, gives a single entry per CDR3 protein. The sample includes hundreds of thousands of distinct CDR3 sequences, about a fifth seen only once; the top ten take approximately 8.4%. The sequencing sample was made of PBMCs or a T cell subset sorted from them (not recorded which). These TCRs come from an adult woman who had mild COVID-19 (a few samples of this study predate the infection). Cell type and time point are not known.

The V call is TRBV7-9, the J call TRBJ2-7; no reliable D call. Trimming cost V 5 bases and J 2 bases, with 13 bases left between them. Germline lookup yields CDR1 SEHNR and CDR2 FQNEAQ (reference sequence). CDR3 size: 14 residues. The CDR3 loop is CASSHTYAAYEQYF. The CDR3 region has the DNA TGTGCCAGCAGCCATACATATGCGGCCTACGAGCAGTACTTC.

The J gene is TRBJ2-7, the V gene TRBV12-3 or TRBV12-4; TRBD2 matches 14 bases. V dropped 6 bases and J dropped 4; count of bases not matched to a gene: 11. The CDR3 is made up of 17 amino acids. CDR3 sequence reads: CASSSPGLAGEGYEQYF. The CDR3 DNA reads TGTGCCAGCAGCTCGCCGGGACTAGCGGGAGAAGGGTACGAGCAGTACTTC.

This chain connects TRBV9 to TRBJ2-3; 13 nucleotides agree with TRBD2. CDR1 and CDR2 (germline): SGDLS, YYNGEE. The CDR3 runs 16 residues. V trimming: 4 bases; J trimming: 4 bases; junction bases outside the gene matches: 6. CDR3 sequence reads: CASSTPLAGGPDTQYF. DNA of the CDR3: TGTGCCAGCAGCACTCCACTAGCGGGAGGGCCAGATACGCAGTATTTT. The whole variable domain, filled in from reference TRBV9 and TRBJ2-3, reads DSGVTQTPKHLITATGQRVTLRCSPRSGDLSVYWYQQSLDQGLQFLIQYYNGEERAKGNILERFSAQQFPDLHSELNLSSLELGDSALYFCASSTPLAGGPDTQYFGPGTRLTVL.

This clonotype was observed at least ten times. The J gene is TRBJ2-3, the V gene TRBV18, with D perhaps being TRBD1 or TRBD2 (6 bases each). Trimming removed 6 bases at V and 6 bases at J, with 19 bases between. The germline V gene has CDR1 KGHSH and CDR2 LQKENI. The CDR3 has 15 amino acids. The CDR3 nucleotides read TGTGCCAGCTCCCCCGGAGGGGGGCACGGGGATACGCAGTATTTT. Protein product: CASSPGGGHGDTQYF.

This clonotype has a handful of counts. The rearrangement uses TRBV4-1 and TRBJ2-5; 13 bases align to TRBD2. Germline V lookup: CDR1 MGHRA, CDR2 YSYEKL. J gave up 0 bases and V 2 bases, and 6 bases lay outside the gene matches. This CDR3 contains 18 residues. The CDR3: CASSQSWTSGGDQETQYF. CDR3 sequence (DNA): TGCGCCAGCAGCCAAAGCTGGACTAGCGGGGGAGACCAAGAGACCCAGTACTTC.

The chain's CDR3 is CASSLPYRASQIGNTIYF. The CDR3 DNA follows: TGTGCCAGCAGTTTACCCTACCGAGCGTCCCAGATCGGAAACACCATATATTTT. J is TRBJ1-3 and V is TRBV27; D is unresolved. The CDR3 extends over 18 amino acids. V was shortened by 2 bases and J by 4 bases, with 21 bases between the two germline ends. CDR1 MNHEY and CDR2 SMNVEV come from the germline V gene (reference sequence).

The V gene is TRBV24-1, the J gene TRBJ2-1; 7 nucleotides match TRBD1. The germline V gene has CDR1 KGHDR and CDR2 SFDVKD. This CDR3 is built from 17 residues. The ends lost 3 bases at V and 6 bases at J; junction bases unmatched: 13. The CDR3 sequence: CATSDPFAGGGGNEQFF. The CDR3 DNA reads TGTGCCACCAGTGATCCCTTCGCAGGGGGTGGTGGCAATGAGCAGTTCTTC.

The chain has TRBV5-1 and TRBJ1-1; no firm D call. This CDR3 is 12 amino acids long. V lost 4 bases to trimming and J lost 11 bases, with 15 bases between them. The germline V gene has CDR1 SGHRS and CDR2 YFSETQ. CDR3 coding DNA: TGCGCCAGCAGCGGGGAGGGAGGCGCGGCTTTCTTT. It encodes CASSGEGGAAFF.

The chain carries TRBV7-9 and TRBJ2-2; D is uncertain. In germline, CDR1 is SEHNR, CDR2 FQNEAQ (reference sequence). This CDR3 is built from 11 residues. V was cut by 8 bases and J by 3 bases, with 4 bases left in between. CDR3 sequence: CASLYTGELFF. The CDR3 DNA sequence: TGTGCCAGCCTCTACACCGGGGAGCTGTTTTTT.

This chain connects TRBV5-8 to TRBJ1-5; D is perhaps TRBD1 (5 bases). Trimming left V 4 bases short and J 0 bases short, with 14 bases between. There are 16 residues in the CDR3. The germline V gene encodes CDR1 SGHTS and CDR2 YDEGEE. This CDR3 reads CASSDRQIYSNQPQHF. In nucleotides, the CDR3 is TGTGCCAGCAGCGACCGACAGATTTATAGCAATCAGCCCCAGCATTTT.

The CDR3 loop is CATSAELPGFANTGELFF. CDR3 coding DNA: TGTGCCACCAGTGCTGAACTGCCGGGATTCGCGAACACCGGGGAGCTGTTTTTT. This chain uses TRBV24-1 with TRBJ2-2, with a weak D call TRBD2 (5 bases). Germline CDR1 KGHDR, CDR2 SFDVKD. Trimming removed 5 bases from V and 0 bases from J, with 18 bases in between. The length of the CDR3 is 18 residues.

CDR3 residues: CASSTSGGMEDTQYF. DNA of the CDR3: TGCGCCAGCAGTACTAGCGGGGGAATGGAGGATACGCAGTATTTT. The V call is TRBV5-1, the J call TRBJ2-3; TRBD2 aligns across 11 bases. V lost 5 bases and J lost 6; bases outside the gene matches: 8. Looked up from germline, CDR1 is SGHRS and CDR2 is YFSETQ. The CDR3 length is 15 residues.

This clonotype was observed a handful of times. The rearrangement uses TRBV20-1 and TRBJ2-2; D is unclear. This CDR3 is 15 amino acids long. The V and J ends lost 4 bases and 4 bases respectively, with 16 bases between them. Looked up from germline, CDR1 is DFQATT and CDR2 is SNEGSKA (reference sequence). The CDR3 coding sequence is TGCAGTGCTACCGACCCGGGCTCCCGCACCGGGGAGCTGTTTTTT. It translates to CSATDPGSRTGELFF.

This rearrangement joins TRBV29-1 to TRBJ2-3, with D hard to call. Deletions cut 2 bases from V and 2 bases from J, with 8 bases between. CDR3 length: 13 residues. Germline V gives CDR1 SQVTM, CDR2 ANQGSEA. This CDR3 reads CSVERTDTDTQYF. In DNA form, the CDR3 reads TGCAGCGTTGAAAGAACAGACACAGATACGCAGTATTTT.

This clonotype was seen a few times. The DNA for the CDR3 is TGTGCCAGCAGCACCCTACCCGACAGTACAGATACGCAGTATTTT. Protein: CASSTLPDSTDTQYF. The V and J genes are TRBV7-3 and TRBJ2-3, with a weak D call TRBD1 (5 bases). V was clipped by 5 bases and J by 3 bases, with 15 bases between them. The CDR3 contains 15 residues. Germline lookup yields CDR1 SGHTA and CDR2 FQGTGA.

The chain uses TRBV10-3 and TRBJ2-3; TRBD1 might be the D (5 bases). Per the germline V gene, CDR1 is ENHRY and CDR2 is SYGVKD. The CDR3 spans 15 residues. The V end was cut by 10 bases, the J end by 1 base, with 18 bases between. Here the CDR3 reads CATGPGGARTDTQYF. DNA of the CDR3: TGTGCCACCGGACCGGGTGGGGCGCGCACAGATACGCAGTATTTT.

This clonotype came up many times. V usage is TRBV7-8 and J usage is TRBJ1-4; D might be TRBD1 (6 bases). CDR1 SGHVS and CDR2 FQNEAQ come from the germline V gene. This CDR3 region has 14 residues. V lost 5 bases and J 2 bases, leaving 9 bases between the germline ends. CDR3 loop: CASSRGRTNEKLFF. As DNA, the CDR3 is TGTGCCAGCAGCCGGGGGCGGACTAATGAAAAACTGTTTTTT.

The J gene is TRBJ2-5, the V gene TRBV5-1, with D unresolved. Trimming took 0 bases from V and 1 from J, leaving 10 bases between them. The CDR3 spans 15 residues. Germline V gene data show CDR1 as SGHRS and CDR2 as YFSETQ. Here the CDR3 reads CASSLANRFQETQYF. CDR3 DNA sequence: TGCGCCAGCAGCTTGGCCAACAGATTCCAAGAGACCCAGTACTTC.

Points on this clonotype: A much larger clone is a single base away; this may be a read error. The CDR3 protein is CASSLDRTTEAFF. The CDR3, as DNA: TGTGCCAGCAGCTTGGACAGGACCACTGAAGCTTTCTTT. The chain links TRBV5-5 to TRBJ1-1; D perhaps matches TRBD1 (5 bases). V lost 0 bases to trimming and J lost 4 bases, with 7 bases between them. Germline V lookup: CDR1 SGHKS, CDR2 YYEKEE (reference sequence). CDR3 length equals 13 residues.

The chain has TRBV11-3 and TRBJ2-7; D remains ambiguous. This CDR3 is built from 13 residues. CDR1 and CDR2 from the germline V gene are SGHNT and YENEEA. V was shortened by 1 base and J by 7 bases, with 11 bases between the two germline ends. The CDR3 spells CASSLGMGGEQYF. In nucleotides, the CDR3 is TGTGCCAGCAGCTTAGGAATGGGCGGTGAGCAGTACTTC. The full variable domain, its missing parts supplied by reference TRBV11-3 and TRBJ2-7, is EAGVVQSPRYKIIEKKQPVAFWCNPISGHNTLYWYLQNLGQGPELLIRYENEEAVDDSQLPKDRFSAERLKGVDSTLKIQPAELGDSAVYLCASSLGMGGEQYFGPGTRLTVT.

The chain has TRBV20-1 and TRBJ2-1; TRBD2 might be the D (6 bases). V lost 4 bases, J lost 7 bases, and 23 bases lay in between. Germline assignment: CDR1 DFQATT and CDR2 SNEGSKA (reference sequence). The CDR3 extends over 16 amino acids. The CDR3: CSANHPGKTGRNEQFF. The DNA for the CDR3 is TGCAGTGCTAACCATCCTGGGAAGACGGGGAGGAATGAGCAGTTCTTC.

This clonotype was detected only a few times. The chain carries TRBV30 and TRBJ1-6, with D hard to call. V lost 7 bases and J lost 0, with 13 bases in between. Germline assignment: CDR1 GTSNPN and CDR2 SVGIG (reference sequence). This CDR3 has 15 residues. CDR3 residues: CASSKESSYNSPLHF. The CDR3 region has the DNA TGTGCCTCGAGCAAGGAAAGCTCCTATAATTCACCCCTCCACTTT.

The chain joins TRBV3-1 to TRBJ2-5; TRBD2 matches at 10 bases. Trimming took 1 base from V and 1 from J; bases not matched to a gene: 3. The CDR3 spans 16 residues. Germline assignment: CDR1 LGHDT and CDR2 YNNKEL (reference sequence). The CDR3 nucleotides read TGTGCCAGCAGCCAAGGGACTAGCGGATCCCAAGAGACCCAGTACTTC. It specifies CASSQGTSGSQETQYF.

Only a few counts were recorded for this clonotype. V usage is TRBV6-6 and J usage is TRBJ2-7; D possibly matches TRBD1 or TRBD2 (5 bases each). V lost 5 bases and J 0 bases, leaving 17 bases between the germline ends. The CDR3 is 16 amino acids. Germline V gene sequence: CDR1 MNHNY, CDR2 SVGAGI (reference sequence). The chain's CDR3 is CASSQTRDQSSYEQYF. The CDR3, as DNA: TGTGCCAGCAGTCAAACCCGGGACCAAAGCTCCTACGAGCAGTACTTC.

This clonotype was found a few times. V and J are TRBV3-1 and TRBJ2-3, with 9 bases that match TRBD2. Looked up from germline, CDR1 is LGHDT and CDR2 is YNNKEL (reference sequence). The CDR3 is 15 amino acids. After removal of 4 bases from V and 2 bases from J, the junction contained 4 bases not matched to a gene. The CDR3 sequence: CASSPAGGVTDTQYF. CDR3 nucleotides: TGTGCCAGCAGCCCCGCGGGGGGGGTCACAGATACGCAGTATTTT.

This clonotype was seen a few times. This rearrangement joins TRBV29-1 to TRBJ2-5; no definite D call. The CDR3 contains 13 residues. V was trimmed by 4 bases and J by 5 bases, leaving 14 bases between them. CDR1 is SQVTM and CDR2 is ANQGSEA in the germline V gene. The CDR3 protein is CSVVFISYETQYF. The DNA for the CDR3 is TGCAGCGTTGTTTTCATTTCTTACGAGACCCAGTACTTC.

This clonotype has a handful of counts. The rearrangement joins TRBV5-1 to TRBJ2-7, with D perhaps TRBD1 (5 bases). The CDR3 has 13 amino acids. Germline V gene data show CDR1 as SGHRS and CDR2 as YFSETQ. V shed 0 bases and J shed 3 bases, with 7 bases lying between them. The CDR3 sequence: CASSLEGDYEQYF. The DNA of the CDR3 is TGCGCCAGCAGCTTGGAAGGGGACTACGAGCAGTACTTC.